This TCR beta chain was profiled in a study of blood T cell repertoires in COVID-19. The wider study: The origin of the acute and convalescent COVID-19 samples was the United States, Italy and Spain. PBMCs, B-cell-depleted T cells, or T cells provided the cDNA or gDNA that made up the material.

Per germline, CDR1 MNHEY and CDR2 SVGEGT. V was shortened by 6 bases and J by 6 bases, with 12 bases between the two germline ends. This CDR3 contains 12 residues. Sequenced by immunoSEQ multiplex PCR; TCRdb stores in-frame clones only, minus some. The sample consists of 140,000 to 150,000 clones, approximately 84% of them appearing once. Participants were aged 18 to 89 years from approximately 24 US areas. Sequenced sample: PBMCs or T cells enriched from blood (not recorded which). The gene calls are TRBV6-2 or TRBV6-3 and TRBJ2-7, with D hard to call. The TCR sequence derives from a woman between 45 and 65 years old with acute COVID-19. CDR3 nucleotide sequence: TGTGCCAGCAGCCGGCGGCTGGGCGAGCAGTACTTC. Translating it yields CASSRRLGEQYF.